Presented here are 18 T cell receptor beta chains from one specimen sequenced in a study of regulatory T cells in long-lasting Graves disease. The time point was: persistent/refractory GD, antithyroid drugs over 5 years with positive TRAb. After RNA was extracted from PBMCs, the TCR library was made from it. Building the TCR beta libraries relied on iRepertoire HTBI primers, and CDR3 regions underwent Arm-PCR. TCRdb reanalysed the multiplex PCR reads using MiXCR and keeps one entry per CDR3 protein. Of about 460,000 distinct CDR3 sequences in the sample, about 20% were seen once. Sample: peripheral blood mononuclear cells (PBMCs), taken when the disease was refractory, from a patient treated with antithyroid drugs. The source is a female donor with Graves disease.

This clonotype was seen ten or more times. J is TRBJ2-5 and V is TRBV20-1; D assignment may be TRBD1 or TRBD2 (5 bases each). The germline V and J ends were trimmed by 1 base and 7 bases, with 19 bases remaining between them. Germline CDR1 DFQATT, CDR2 SNEGSKA (reference sequence). The CDR3 contains 15 residues. The CDR3: CSARALGTAGGTQYF. CDR3 bases: TGCAGTGCTAGAGCCCTTGGGACGGCGGGCGGGACCCAGTACTTC.

The sample holds many counts of this clonotype. The J gene is TRBJ1-1, the V gene TRBV28; 7 bases line up with TRBD1. Germline-derived CDR1 and CDR2 are MDHEN and SYDVKM. The CDR3 spans 14 residues. V trimming: 6 bases; J trimming: 3 bases; junction bases outside the gene matches: 7. The CDR3 bases are TGTGCCAGCAGCCTTGACAGGGCCCACACTGAAGCTTTCTTT. This encodes CASSLDRAHTEAFF. Filled out from reference TRBV28 and TRBJ1-1, the complete variable domain reads DVKVTQSSRYLVKRTGEKVFLECVQDMDHENMFWYRQDPGLGLRLIYFSYDVKMKEKGDIPEGYSVSREKKERFSLILESASTNQTSMYLCASSLDRAHTEAFFGQGTRLTVV.

This clonotype was counted only a few times. The chain employs TRBV12-3 or TRBV12-4 and TRBJ2-2; D remains unclear. V was shortened by 3 bases and J by 9 bases, with 11 bases between the two germline ends. This CDR3 is 13 amino acids long. The CDR3: CASSFSGVRELFF. DNA for the CDR3: TGTGCCAGCAGTTTTTCAGGCGTCCGGGAGCTGTTTTTT.

V is TRBV14 and J is TRBJ2-3, with no clear D. The V gene lost 1 base and the J gene lost 4 bases, with 3 bases spanning the gap. Germline CDR1 and CDR2: SGHDN and FVKESK. The CDR3 covers 12 residues. CDR3 sequence reads: CASSQGSDTQYF. The DNA of the CDR3 is TGTGCCAGCAGCCAAGGTTCAGATACGCAGTATTTT.

This clonotype has a handful of counts. The chain uses TRBV7-2 and TRBJ2-2; either TRBD1 or TRBD2 may fit D (5 bases each). V lost 0 bases to trimming and J lost 7 bases, with 9 bases between them. The CDR3 runs to 14 residues. Germline V CDR1 and CDR2: SGHTA, FQGNSA. This chain's CDR3 is CASSLARESGELFF. CDR3 DNA sequence: TGTGCCAGCAGCTTAGCCAGGGAGAGCGGGGAGCTGTTTTTT. The full variable domain, in which reference TRBV7-2 and TRBJ2-2 provide the parts outside the CDR3, is GAGVSQSPSNKVTEKGKDVELRCDPISGHTALYWYRQSLGQGLEFLIYFQGNSAPDKSGLPSDRFSAERTGGSVSTLTIQRTQQEDSAVYLCASSLARESGELFFGEGSRLTVL.

The chain employs TRBV6-1 and TRBJ2-3; 9 bases match TRBD1. J was trimmed by 2 bases and V by 6 bases; bases with no gene match: 6. Germline CDR1 is MNHNS and CDR2 is SASEGT. There are 15 residues in the CDR3. CDR3 nucleotide sequence: TGTGCCAGCAGAACCGGGACAGGGTCCACAGATACGCAGTATTTT. As protein: CASRTGTGSTDTQYF.

Regarding this clonotype: Compared with germline, one end of the junction differs, possibly owing to a read error. The chain uses TRBV24-1 and TRBJ2-5, with 15 bases lining up with TRBD2. CDR1 and CDR2 from the germline V gene are KGHDR and SFDVKD. The CDR3 has 15 amino acids. The CDR3 sequence: CASSQGLAGGETRYF. DNA for the CDR3: TGTGCCAGCAGTCAGGGACTAGCGGGAGGAGAGACCCGGTACTTC.

This clonotype occurred many times. The chain joins TRBV3-1 to TRBJ2-7, with 11 positions matching TRBD1. Germline CDR1 is LGHDT and CDR2 is YNNKEL (reference sequence). With V trimmed by 2 bases and J by 6 bases, 6 bases remained unmatched. The CDR3 loop spans 15 amino acids. CDR3 bases: TGTGCCAGCAGCCAACCCGGACAGGGGGCGAGCGAGCAGTACTTC. Protein: CASSQPGQGASEQYF.

Concerning this clonotype: This could be a read error, since a much larger clone is one nucleotide away. The chain links TRBV6-1 to TRBJ1-2; no clear D. The germline CDR1 and CDR2 sequences are MNHNS and SASEGT. V dropped 8 bases and J dropped 4 bases, with 14 bases sitting between them. This CDR3 spans 13 amino acids. The CDR3 protein is CASGRPLGYGYTF. The CDR3 DNA reads TGTGCCAGCGGCAGACCCCTGGGCTATGGCTACACCTTC.

This clonotype was recorded many times. This chain connects TRBV2 to TRBJ2-7; 11 nucleotides align to TRBD1. This CDR3 is 14 amino acids long. CDR1 and CDR2 (germline): SNHLY, FYNNEI. Trimming removed 7 bases from V and 2 bases from J; junction bases left unmatched: 4. Written as DNA, the CDR3 is TGTGCCAGCACTCCGGGACAGGGGGCCTACGAGCAGTACTTC. Translating gives CASTPGQGAYEQYF.

This clonotype has a count of ten or more. The genes are TRBV5-1 and TRBJ2-2; weak D call: TRBD1 (5 bases). V was clipped by 2 bases and J by 4 bases, with 9 bases between them. The V gene's germline CDR1 is SGHRS and CDR2 YFSETQ. This CDR3 is built from 14 residues. This CDR3 is CASSFRQSTGELFF. In DNA form, the CDR3 reads TGCGCCAGCAGCTTCCGACAGAGCACCGGGGAGCTGTTTTTT.

There are a few counts of this clonotype. The V call is TRBV29-1, the J call TRBJ1-2; D not resolved. This CDR3 is 13 amino acids long. Germline V gene data show CDR1 as SQVTM and CDR2 as ANQGSEA. Trimming took off 4 bases at V and 14 bases at J, with 23 bases between the two ends. CDR3 amino acids: CSVVEFEGKQRTF. DNA for the CDR3: TGCAGCGTTGTCGAATTTGAAGGGAAACAAAGGACCTTC. The variable domain in full, with the rest retrieved from reference TRBV29-1 and TRBJ1-2, is SAVISQKPSRDICQRGTSLTIQCQVDSQVTMMFWYRQQPGQSLTLIATANQGSEATYESGFVIDKFPISRPNLTFSTLTVSNMSPEDSSIYLCSVVEFEGKQRTFGSGTRLTVV.

The chain combines TRBV4-1 with TRBJ1-5; D perhaps matches TRBD1 (5 bases). The CDR3 extends over 16 amino acids. Trimming took off 4 bases at V and 5 bases at J, with 18 bases between the two ends. Germline-derived CDR1 and CDR2 are MGHRA and YSYEKL. The CDR3 loop is CASSLTGPRGDQPQHF. CDR3 in DNA: TGCGCCAGCAGCCTCACGGGACCACGAGGCGATCAGCCCCAGCATTTT.

This clonotype was counted many times. The chain is built from TRBV6-6 and TRBJ1-5, with D unclear. Germline V gene data show CDR1 as MNHNY and CDR2 as SVGAGI (reference sequence). The CDR3 runs 17 residues. Trimming took off 0 bases at V and 1 base at J, with 13 bases between the two ends. The CDR3: CASSYSIFAGSNQPQHF. In DNA, the CDR3 is TGTGCCAGCAGTTACTCGATTTTTGCGGGGAGCAATCAGCCCCAGCATTTT.

This clonotype showed up just a few times. The chain links TRBV11-1 to TRBJ2-7, with D possibly TRBD2 on 6 matching bases. V gave up 5 bases and J gave up 3 bases, with 11 bases separating them. The CDR3 length is 13 residues. CDR1 SGHAT and CDR2 FQDESV come from the germline V gene (reference sequence). The DNA of the CDR3 is TGTGCCAGCAGCAGGGGACTCAACTACGAGCAGTACTTC. It encodes CASSRGLNYEQYF.

This clonotype was counted at least ten times. The chain is built from TRBV7-2 and TRBJ2-5; D uncertain. Looked up from germline, CDR1 is SGHTA and CDR2 is FQGNSA. V shed 5 bases and J shed 5 bases, with 9 bases lying between them. The CDR3 runs to 12 residues. In DNA, the CDR3 is TGTGCCAGCAGCAACCGGTGGGAGACCCAGTACTTC. Translated: CASSNRWETQYF.

This clonotype was recorded at least ten times. This chain connects TRBV28 to TRBJ2-7, with D perhaps matching TRBD2 (6 bases). The CDR3 totals 15 residues. Trimming stripped 6 bases from V and 2 bases from J, with 17 bases between. CDR1 MDHEN and CDR2 SYDVKM come from the germline V gene. CDR3 residues: CASSRGMFEAYEQYF. The DNA of the CDR3 is TGTGCCAGCAGCCGCGGGATGTTCGAAGCCTACGAGCAGTACTTC.

The rearrangement joins TRBV27 to TRBJ1-2; D gene uncertain. V was clipped by 2 bases and J by 3 bases, with 7 bases between them. The CDR3 is 13 residues long. The V gene's germline CDR1 is MNHEY and CDR2 SMNVEV (reference sequence). The CDR3 nucleotides read TGTGCCAGCAGTTTAGATCCAGACTATGGCTACACCTTC. It specifies CASSLDPDYGYTF.